This entry lists 13 T cell receptor beta chains sequenced from one sample in a study of blood T cell repertoires in COVID-19. Assay used: immunoSEQ multiplex PCR; TCRdb lists only in-frame clones, some missing. The table lists about 200,000 clones, just over 85% of them singletons. Sequenced input: PBMCs or T cells enriched from blood (not recorded which). These receptors came from a woman in her forties with acute COVID-19.

This clone is medium-sized in the sample. The V call is TRBV6-5, the J call TRBJ2-7; D is possibly TRBD2 (6 bases). V lost 4 bases and J lost 0, with 16 bases in between. Looked up from germline, CDR1 is MNHEY and CDR2 is SVGAGI. The CDR3 loop spans 16 amino acids. CDR3 nucleotides: TGTGCCAGCAGTTCCCGTTACCAGCGGGTCTCCTACGAGCAGTACTTC. It translates to CASSSRYQRVSYEQYF.

The chain joins TRBV19 to TRBJ2-3; 9 bases map to TRBD2. Germline-derived CDR1 and CDR2 are LNHDA and SQIVND (reference sequence). This CDR3 has 15 amino acids. V gave up 3 bases and J gave up 1 base; unmatched junction bases: 2. The CDR3 protein is CASSISGSGTDTQYF. CDR3 nucleotides: TGTGCCAGTAGTATTAGCGGGAGCGGCACAGATACGCAGTATTTT.

This rearrangement joins TRBV7-8 to TRBJ1-2, with TRBD1 as a possible D gene (5 bases). The CDR3 consists of 16 residues. Trimming stripped 5 bases from V and 7 bases from J, with 23 bases between. Germline V gene data show CDR1 as SGHVS and CDR2 as FQNEAQ. DNA for the CDR3: TGTGCCAGCAGCCCCGAGGGCGGGACCCATCCGGGTGGCTACACCTTC. Its protein is CASSPEGGTHPGGYTF.

J is TRBJ2-2 and V is TRBV4-2; no firm D call. V lost 2 bases to trimming and J lost 7 bases, with 5 bases between them. Germline lookup yields CDR1 LGHNA and CDR2 YNFKEQ. The CDR3 is made up of 12 amino acids. CDR3 loop: CASSQRSGELFF. The CDR3 DNA sequence: TGTGCCAGCAGCCAAAGGAGCGGGGAGCTGTTTTTT.

This chain uses TRBV4-1 with TRBJ2-5; no reliable D call. Germline V CDR1 and CDR2: MGHRA, YSYEKL. CDR3 length: 16 amino acids. The V gene lost 6 bases and the J gene lost 4 bases, with 21 bases spanning the gap. The CDR3 region has the DNA TGCGCCAGCAGTCCCCGTGAGGCTCGGCGTCCAGAGACCCAGTACTTC. Its translation is CASSPREARRPETQYF.

This clone has just a few counts. CDR3 in DNA: TGCGCCAGCTTGGACAGGGGGAACACCGGGGAGCTGTTTTTT. This gives the protein CASLDRGNTGELFF. V is TRBV10-1 and J is TRBJ2-2, with 9 bases aligning to TRBD1. This CDR3 is built from 14 residues. V lost 8 bases to trimming and J lost 1 base; unmatched junction nucleotides: 2. Germline V gene data show CDR1 as WNHNN and CDR2 as SYGVQD (reference sequence).

This clone was detected only once. This sequence joins TRBV28 and TRBJ2-1; 9 nucleotides align to TRBD2. The CDR3 loop spans 15 amino acids. V lost 6 bases to trimming and J lost 1 base; unmatched junction nucleotides: 4. CDR1 and CDR2 from the germline V gene are MDHEN and SYDVKM. CDR3 region: CASRRAGGSYNEQFF. Here the CDR3 DNA reads TGTGCCAGCAGAAGAGCGGGAGGATCCTACAATGAGCAGTTCTTC. The full variable domain, completed using reference TRBV28 and TRBJ2-1, is DVKVTQSSRYLVKRTGEKVFLECVQDMDHENMFWYRQDPGLGLRLIYFSYDVKMKEKGDIPEGYSVSREKKERFSLILESASTNQTSMYLCASRRAGGSYNEQFFGPGTRLTVL.

This rearrangement joins TRBV20-1 to TRBJ1-3; D call uncertain. The CDR3 runs 14 residues. Trimming removed 3 bases from V and 0 bases from J, with 9 bases in between. Germline V gene lookup returns CDR1 DFQATT and CDR2 SNEGSKA (reference sequence). The DNA of the CDR3 is TGCAGTGCTAGTTCACGGAGCTCTGGAAACACCATATATTTT. Its translation: CSASSRSSGNTIYF.

V and J are TRBV6-4 and TRBJ1-1, with D unresolved. Per the germline V gene, CDR1 is MRHNA and CDR2 is SNTAGT. CDR3 size: 11 residues. Trimming shortened V by 9 bases and J by 1 base, and 6 bases separated the two germline ends. The CDR3 DNA sequence: TGTGCCAGATTTAGGAACACTGAAGCTTTCTTT. Residues: CARFRNTEAFF.

The V gene is TRBV2, the J gene TRBJ2-5; a weak D match, TRBD1 (5 bases). Per germline, CDR1 SNHLY and CDR2 FYNNEI. Deletions cut 5 bases from V and 5 bases from J, with 12 bases between. This CDR3 spans 13 amino acids. CDR3 bases: TGTGCCAGCAGTCTTCAGGGTATCGAGACCCAGTACTTC. It translates to CASSLQGIETQYF.

The chain has TRBV27 and TRBJ1-1; D not certain. Germline-derived CDR1 and CDR2 are MNHEY and SMNVEV (reference sequence). The V end lost 3 bases, the J end lost 1 base, and 9 bases lay between the germline ends. The length of the CDR3 is 14 residues. CDR3 loop: CASSFSPGNTEAFF. CDR3 bases: TGTGCCAGCAGTTTTTCGCCAGGGAACACTGAAGCTTTCTTT.

This chain joins TRBV28 and TRBJ2-1; 10 bases line up with TRBD1. CDR1 is MDHEN, CDR2 SYDVKM, per germline. The V segment lost 6 bases and the J segment 2 bases; nucleotides outside the gene matches: 10. The CDR3 sequence is 17 residues long. CDR3 DNA sequence: TGTGCCAGCAGCCCGAATACCGGGACAGGGGCCTACAATGAGCAGTTCTTC. Residues: CASSPNTGTGAYNEQFF.

The chain links TRBV28 to TRBJ2-2; D unresolved. CDR1 and CDR2 (germline): MDHEN, SYDVKM. The CDR3 runs 13 residues. The V and J ends lost 5 bases and 10 bases respectively, with 14 bases between them. CDR3 loop: CASSALPNAELFF. DNA of the CDR3: TGTGCCAGCAGTGCACTACCAAACGCGGAGCTGTTTTTT.